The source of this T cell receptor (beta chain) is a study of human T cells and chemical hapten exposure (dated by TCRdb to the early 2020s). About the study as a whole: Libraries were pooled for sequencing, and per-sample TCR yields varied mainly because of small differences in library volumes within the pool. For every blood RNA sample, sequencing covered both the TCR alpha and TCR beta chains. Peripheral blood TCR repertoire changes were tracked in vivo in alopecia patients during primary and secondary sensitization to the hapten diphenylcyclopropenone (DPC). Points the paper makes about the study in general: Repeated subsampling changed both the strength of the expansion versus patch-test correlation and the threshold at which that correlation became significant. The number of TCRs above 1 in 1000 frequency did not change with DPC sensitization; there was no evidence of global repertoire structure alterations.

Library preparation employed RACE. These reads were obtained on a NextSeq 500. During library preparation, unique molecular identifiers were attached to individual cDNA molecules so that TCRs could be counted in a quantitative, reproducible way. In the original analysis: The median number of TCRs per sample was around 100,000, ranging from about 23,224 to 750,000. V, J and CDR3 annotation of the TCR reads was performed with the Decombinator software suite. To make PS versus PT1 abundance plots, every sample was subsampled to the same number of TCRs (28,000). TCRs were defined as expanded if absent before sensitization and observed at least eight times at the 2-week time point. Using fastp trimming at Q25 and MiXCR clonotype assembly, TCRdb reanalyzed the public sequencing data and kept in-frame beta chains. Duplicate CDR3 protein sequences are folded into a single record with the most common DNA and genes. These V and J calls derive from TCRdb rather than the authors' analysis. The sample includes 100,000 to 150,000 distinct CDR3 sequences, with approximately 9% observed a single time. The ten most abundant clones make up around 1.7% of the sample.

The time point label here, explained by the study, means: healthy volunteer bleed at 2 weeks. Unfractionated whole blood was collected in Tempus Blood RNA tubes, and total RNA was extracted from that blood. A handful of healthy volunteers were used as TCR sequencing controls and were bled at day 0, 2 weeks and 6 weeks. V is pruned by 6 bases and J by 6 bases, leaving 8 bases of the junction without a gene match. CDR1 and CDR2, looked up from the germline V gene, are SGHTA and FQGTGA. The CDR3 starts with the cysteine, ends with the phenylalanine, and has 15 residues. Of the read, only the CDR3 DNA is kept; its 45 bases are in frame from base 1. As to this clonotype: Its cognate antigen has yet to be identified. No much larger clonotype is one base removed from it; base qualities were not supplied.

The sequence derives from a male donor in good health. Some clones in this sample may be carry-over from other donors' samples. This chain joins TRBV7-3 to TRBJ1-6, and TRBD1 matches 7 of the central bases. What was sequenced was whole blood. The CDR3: CASSPTGTSNSPLHF. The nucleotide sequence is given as TGTGCCAGCAGTCCGACAGGGACGTCTAATTCACCCCTCCACTTT.